This T cell receptor beta chain stems from a study of blood T cell repertoires in COVID-19. Study-wide context: Acute-phase and convalescent COVID-19 samples originated in the United States, Italy and Spain.

Authors' methods: For nucleated cells, counts were estimated from reference gene primer amplification. Only in-frame clones appear in the TCRdb table, and some are missing; sequencing was by immunoSEQ multiplex PCR. That table gives V, J and clone size, and the DNA gave D and trimming. This table holds roughly 50,000 clones, about 85% found once. Looked up from germline, CDR1 is SGHVS and CDR2 is FQNEAQ. V was clipped by 5 bases and J by 2 bases, with 13 bases between them. The CDR3 runs 14 residues. V is TRBV7-8 and J is TRBJ2-7; perhaps TRBD1 as D (5 bases). Source material: peripheral blood. This clonotype originated in an elderly woman with acute or convalescent COVID-19. The CDR3 spells CASSPLVGAYEQYF. CDR3 coding DNA: TGTGCCAGCAGCCCTCTGGTAGGGGCCTACGAGCAGTACTTC.